One sample yielded the 10 T cell receptor beta chains listed below, sequenced in a study of read filtering for tumor transcriptome and immune sequencing. This library used 300 to 450 ng RNA and molecular barcoded adaptors spanning alpha/delta and beta/gamma chains. One entry per CDR3 protein, called by TCRdb with MiXCR from the reads. This sample has some 120,000 distinct CDR3 sequences, with 10% to 15% found just once. Material for sequencing was a population of CD138-negative cells sorted from bone marrow. These receptors originate from a donor older than 35 with multiple myeloma.

This clonotype showed up just a few times. The J gene is TRBJ2-3, the V gene TRBV29-1; TRBD2 is a possible D gene (6 bases). The length of the CDR3 is 13 residues. V lost 7 bases, J lost 2 bases, and 13 bases lay in between. Germline CDR1 reads SQVTM; CDR2 reads ANQGSEA. The CDR3 protein is CSGDGGITDTQYF. CDR3 in DNA: TGCAGCGGTGACGGGGGTATCACAGATACGCAGTATTTT.

Notes on this clonotype: A read error may be the cause here, since a much bigger clone is one base away. The V gene is TRBV7-9, the J gene TRBJ2-5; D is ambiguous. V was clipped by 5 bases and J by 5 bases, with 15 bases between them. Germline CDR1 is SEHNR and CDR2 is FQNEAQ (reference sequence). This CDR3 region has 14 residues. The CDR3 nucleotides read TGTGCCAGCAGCCCTAGTGGAGTCGGGGAGACCCAGTACTTC. It is translated as CASSPSGVGETQYF.

This clonotype was seen ten or more times. CDR3 in DNA: TGTGCCAGCAGCTTTCAAGGGACTAGCGCCGGGGAGCTGTTTTTT. As protein: CASSFQGTSAGELFF. The rearrangement uses TRBV7-2 and TRBJ2-2; TRBD2 agrees at 10 bases. V lost 3 bases to trimming and J lost 6 bases; unmatched junction nucleotides: 4. Germline V CDR1 and CDR2: SGHTA, FQGNSA. This CDR3 has 15 amino acids.

Note on this clonotype: A much larger clone lies a single base off, so this may be a read error. This rearrangement joins TRBV18 to TRBJ1-4; possibly TRBD1 for D (5 bases). The length of the CDR3 is 15 residues. The germline V gene has CDR1 KGHSH and CDR2 LQKENI. Here the CDR3 reads CASSLGSGRNERLFF. The CDR3 DNA reads TGTGCCAGCTCACTTGGTTCGGGACGGAATGAAAGACTGTTTTTT.

This clonotype was counted between two and nine times. The gene calls are TRBV12-3 or TRBV12-4 and TRBJ2-2, with D unresolved. V gave up 6 bases and J gave up 4 bases, with 6 bases separating them. The CDR3 contains 12 residues. DNA of the CDR3: TGTGCCAGCAGCCCTCCCACCGGGGAGCTGTTTTTT. Residues: CASSPPTGELFF.

This clonotype has ten or more counts. The chain combines TRBV11-2 with TRBJ2-3; 7 nucleotides line up with TRBD1. The CDR3 runs 14 residues. V shed 3 bases, J shed 4 bases, and the junction held 4 bases outside the gene matches. Germline values: CDR1 SGHAT, CDR2 FQNNGV. The CDR3 nucleotides read TGTGCCAGCAGCTTCACAGGGGTGGCAGATACGCAGTATTTT. It specifies CASSFTGVADTQYF.

The chain recombines TRBV7-6 with TRBJ2-5, with TRBD1 as a possible D gene (6 bases). This CDR3 has 16 amino acids. V was cut by 2 bases and J by 3 bases, with 16 bases left in between. Germline CDR1 SGHVS, CDR2 FNYEAQ. The CDR3 nucleotides are TGTGCCAGCAGCTTAAGGGTCCCGGGACAAGAAGAGACCCAGTACTTC. Translating it yields CASSLRVPGQEETQYF.

This clonotype showed up many times. The chain recombines TRBV20-1 with TRBJ1-1; D is possibly TRBD1 (5 bases). V was shortened by 0 bases and J by 4 bases, with 15 bases between the two germline ends. The CDR3 extends over 15 amino acids. Germline lookup yields CDR1 DFQATT and CDR2 SNEGSKA (reference sequence). The CDR3 bases are TGCAGTGCTAGAGATCCCGCAGGGTCCAGCACTGAAGCTTTCTTT. Translating it yields CSARDPAGSSTEAFF.

The table lists this clonotype with a count of one. This could be a read error, since a much larger clone is one nucleotide away. CDR3 DNA: TGTGCCAGCAGTTACTCGACCGAAGCCCCAAGGCAGTATTTT. Amino acid sequence: CASSYSTEAPRQYF. The chain is built from TRBV6-5 and TRBJ2-3; D is undetermined. The CDR3 has 14 residues. CDR1 and CDR2 (germline): MNHEY, SVGAGI. The V and J ends lost 0 bases and 11 bases respectively, with 15 bases between them.

Worth noting for this clonotype: This clone may be a read error of a much larger clone one base away. CDR3 protein: CSASDNERFF. In DNA form, the CDR3 reads TGCAGTGCTAGCGACAATGAGCGGTTCTTC. The gene calls are TRBV20-1 and TRBJ2-1; D unclear. Germline-derived CDR1 and CDR2 are DFQATT and SNEGSKA (reference sequence). CDR3 length equals 10 residues.